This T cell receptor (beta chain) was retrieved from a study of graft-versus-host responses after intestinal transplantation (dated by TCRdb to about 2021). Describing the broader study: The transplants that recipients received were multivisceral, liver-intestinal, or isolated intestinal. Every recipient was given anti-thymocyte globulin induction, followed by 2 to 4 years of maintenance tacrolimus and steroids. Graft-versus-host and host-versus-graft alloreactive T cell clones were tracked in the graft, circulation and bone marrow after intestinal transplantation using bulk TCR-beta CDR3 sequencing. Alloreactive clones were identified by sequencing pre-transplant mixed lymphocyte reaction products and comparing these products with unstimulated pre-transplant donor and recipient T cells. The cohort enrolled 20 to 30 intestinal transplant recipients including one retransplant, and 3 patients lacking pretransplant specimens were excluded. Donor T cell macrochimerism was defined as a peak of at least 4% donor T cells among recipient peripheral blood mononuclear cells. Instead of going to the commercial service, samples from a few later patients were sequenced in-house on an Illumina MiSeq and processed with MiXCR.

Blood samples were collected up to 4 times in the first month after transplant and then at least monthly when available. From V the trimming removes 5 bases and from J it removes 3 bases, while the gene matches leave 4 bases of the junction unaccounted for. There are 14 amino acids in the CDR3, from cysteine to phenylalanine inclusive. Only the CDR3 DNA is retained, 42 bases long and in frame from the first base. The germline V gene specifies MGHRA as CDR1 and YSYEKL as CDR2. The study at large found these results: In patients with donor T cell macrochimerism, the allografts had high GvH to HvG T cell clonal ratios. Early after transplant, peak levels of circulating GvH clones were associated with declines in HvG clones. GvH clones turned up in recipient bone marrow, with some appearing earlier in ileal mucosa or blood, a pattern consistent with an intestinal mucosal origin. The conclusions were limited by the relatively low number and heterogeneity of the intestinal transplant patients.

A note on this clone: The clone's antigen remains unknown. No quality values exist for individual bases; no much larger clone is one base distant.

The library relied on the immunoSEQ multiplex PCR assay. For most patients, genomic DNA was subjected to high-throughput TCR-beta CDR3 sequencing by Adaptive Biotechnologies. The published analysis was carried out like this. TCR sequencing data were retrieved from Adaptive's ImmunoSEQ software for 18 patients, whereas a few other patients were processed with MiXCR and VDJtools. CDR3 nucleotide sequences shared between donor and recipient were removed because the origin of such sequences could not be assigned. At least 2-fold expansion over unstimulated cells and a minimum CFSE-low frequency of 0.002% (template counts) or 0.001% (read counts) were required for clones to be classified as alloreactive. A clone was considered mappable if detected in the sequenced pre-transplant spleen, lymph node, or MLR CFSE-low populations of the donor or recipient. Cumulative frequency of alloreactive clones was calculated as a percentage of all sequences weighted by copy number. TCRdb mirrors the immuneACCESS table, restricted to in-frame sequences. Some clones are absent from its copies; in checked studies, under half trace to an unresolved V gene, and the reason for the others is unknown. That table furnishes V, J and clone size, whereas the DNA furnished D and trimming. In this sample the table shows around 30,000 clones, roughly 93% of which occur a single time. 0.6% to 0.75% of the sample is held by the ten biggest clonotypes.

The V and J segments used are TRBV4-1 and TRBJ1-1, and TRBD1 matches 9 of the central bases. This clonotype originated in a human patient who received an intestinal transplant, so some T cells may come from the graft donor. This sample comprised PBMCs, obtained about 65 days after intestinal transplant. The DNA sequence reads TGCGCCAGCAGCGAACAGGGGGCGGACACTGAAGCTTTCTTT. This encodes CASSEQGADTEAFF.